This T cell receptor (beta chain) emerged from a study of cytomegalovirus exposure and HLA in healthy donors. Study background: The 95 to 150 validation repertoires, a later analysis reported, used the same platform as the roughly 710 first-cohort repertoires. Study findings and constraints: Subsequent analysis found a tendency for first-cohort TCR clusters to co-occur within the 95 to 150 validation repertoires. Rarity held for most TCR sequences, but there were some public TCRs that occurred in many donors.

Assay: immunoSEQ multiplex PCR; the TCRdb copy retains only in-frame clones and omits some. This sample carries nearly 200,000 clones, roughly 84% of them seen once, and the ten largest clones take over 10%. CDR3 length: 15 residues. The germline CDR1 and CDR2 sequences are MDHEN and SYDVKM. V lost 6 bases and J 4 bases, leaving 18 bases between the germline ends. The donors were in the approximately 120-subject validation cohort; that cohort was separate from the roughly 700-subject first cohort. As concerns this clone: The antigen remains unidentified.

The genes are TRBV28 and TRBJ1-2; tentatively, D is TRBD1 (6 bases). The TCR sequence derives from a woman in her twenties or thirties in good health and CMV-seropositive. Specimen: PBMCs. DNA for the CDR3: TGTGCCAGCAGCCCTCCGGACAGCCGAATCTATGGCTACACCTTC. It specifies CASSPPDSRIYGYTF.